This record concerns one TCR beta chain sequence. Its target is unknown. V was clipped by 3 bases and J by 0 bases, with 12 bases between them. Germline V lookup: CDR1 SNHLY, CDR2 FYNNEI. CDR3 length equals 16 residues. This sample was taken from a study of cytomegalovirus exposure and HLA in healthy donors. Study results and caveats: Approximately 18,000 TCR beta sequences were associated with HLA alleles at 0.05 false discovery rate in a later analysis. CMV antigen specificity of a few CMV-associated chains was confirmed in vitro. Analyzed later, association rates of TCRs varied across HLA loci, with DRB1 most and HLA-C fewest.

The PCR employed 60 Vbeta primers together with 13 Jbeta primers. The data were produced by immunoSEQ multiplex PCR, yet TCRdb's version contains in-frame clones alone and is incomplete. Here the sample spans about 120,000 clones, 75% to 90% being singletons. The chain recombines TRBV2 with TRBJ1-3; D unclear. The source is a man aged 50 or older in good health and CMV-seronegative. Sequenced input: PBMCs. The CDR3 sequence is CASSDFRVHSGNTIYF. The CDR3 DNA is TGTGCCAGCAGTGATTTTCGGGTCCACTCTGGAAACACCATATATTTT.